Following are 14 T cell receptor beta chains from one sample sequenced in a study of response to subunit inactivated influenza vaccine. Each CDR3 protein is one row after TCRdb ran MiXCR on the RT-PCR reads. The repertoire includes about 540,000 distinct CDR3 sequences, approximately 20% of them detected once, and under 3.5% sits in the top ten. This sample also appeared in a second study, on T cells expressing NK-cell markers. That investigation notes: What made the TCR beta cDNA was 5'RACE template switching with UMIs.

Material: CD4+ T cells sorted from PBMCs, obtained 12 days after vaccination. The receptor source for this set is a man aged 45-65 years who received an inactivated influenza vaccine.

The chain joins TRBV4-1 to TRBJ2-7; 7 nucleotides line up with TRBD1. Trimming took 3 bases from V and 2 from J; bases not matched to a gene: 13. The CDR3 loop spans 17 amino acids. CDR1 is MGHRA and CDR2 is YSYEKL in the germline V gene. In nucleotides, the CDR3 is TGCGCCAGCAGCCAGAGAACCGCCGGGCAGGGGGCCTACGAGCAGTACTTC. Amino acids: CASSQRTAGQGAYEQYF.

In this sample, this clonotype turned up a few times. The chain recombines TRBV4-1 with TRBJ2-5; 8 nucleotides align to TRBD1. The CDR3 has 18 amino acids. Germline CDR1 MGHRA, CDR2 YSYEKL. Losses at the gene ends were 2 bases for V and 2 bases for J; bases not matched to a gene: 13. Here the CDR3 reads CASSQWARGPQAQETQYF. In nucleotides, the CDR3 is TGCGCCAGCAGCCAATGGGCCAGGGGGCCCCAAGCTCAAGAGACCCAGTACTTC.

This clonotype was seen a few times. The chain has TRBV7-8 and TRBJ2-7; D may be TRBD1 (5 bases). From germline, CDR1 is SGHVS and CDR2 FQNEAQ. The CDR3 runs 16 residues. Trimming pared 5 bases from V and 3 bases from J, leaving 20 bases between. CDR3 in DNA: TGTGCCAGCAGCGTACGACCAGGGCGAAAAGACTACGAGCAGTACTTC. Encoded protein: CASSVRPGRKDYEQYF.

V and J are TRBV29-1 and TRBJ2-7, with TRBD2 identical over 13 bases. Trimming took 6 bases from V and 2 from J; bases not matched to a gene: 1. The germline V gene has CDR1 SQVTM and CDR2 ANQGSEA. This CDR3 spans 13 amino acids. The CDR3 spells CSVLAGGAYEQYF. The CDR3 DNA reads TGCAGCGTACTAGCGGGAGGGGCCTACGAGCAGTACTTC.

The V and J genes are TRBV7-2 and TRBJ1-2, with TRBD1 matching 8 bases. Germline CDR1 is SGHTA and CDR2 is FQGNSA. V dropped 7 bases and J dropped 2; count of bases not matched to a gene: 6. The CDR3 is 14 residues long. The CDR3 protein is CASTPGQANYGYTF. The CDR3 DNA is TGTGCCAGCACCCCGGGACAGGCGAACTATGGCTACACCTTC.

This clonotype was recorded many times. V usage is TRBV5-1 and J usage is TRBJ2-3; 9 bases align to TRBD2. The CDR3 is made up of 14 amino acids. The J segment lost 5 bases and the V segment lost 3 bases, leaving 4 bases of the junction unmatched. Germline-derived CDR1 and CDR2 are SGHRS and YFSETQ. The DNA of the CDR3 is TGCGCCAGCAGCTCGGGACTAGCTGGAGATACGCAGTATTTT. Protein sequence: CASSSGLAGDTQYF.

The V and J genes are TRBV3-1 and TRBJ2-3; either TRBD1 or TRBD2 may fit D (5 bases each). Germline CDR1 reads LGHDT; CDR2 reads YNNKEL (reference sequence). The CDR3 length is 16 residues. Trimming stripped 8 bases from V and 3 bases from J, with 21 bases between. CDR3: CASGDGRLGKTDTQYF. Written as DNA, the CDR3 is TGTGCCAGCGGGGACGGGCGCTTGGGGAAGACAGATACGCAGTATTTT.

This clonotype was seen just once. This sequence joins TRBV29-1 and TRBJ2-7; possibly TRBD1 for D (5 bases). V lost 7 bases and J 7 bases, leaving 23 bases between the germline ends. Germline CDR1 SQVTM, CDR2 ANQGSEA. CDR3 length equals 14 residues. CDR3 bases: TGCAGCGCCTCCCTGACAGCGCCCCCGAGGGAGCAGTACTTC. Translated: CSASLTAPPREQYF.

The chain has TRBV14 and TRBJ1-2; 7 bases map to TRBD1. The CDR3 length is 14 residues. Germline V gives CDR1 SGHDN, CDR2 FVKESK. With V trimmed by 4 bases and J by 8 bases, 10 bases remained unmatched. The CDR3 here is CASSPGQPPWGYTF. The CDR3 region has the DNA TGTGCCAGCAGCCCGGGACAGCCTCCATGGGGCTACACCTTC.

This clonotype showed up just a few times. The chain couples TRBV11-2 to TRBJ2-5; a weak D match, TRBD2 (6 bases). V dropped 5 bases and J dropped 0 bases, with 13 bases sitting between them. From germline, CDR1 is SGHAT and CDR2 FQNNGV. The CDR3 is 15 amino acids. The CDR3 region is CASSQVAGYQETQYF. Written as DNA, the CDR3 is TGTGCCAGCAGCCAAGTCGCGGGGTACCAAGAGACCCAGTACTTC. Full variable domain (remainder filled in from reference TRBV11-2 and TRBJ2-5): EAGVAQSPRYKIIEKRQSVAFWCNPISGHATLYWYQQILGQGPKLLIQFQNNGVVDDSQLPKDRFSAERLKGVDSTLKIQPAKLEDSAVYLCASSQVAGYQETQYFGPGTRLLVL.

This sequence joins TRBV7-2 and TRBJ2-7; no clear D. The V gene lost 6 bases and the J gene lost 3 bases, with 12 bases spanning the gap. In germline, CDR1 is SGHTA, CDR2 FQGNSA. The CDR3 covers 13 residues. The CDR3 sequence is CASSRETLYEQYF. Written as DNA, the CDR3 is TGTGCCAGCAGTCGTGAGACCCTCTACGAGCAGTACTTC.

CDR3 loop: CASSQDEGGSYTDTQYF. As DNA, the CDR3 is TGTGCCAGCAGCCAGGACGAGGGGGGGAGCTACACAGATACGCAGTATTTT. The chain has TRBV4-2 and TRBJ2-3; TRBD2 is a possible D gene (7 bases). This CDR3 has 17 amino acids. Trimming removed 3 bases at V and 2 bases at J, with 18 bases between. Germline V gene data show CDR1 as LGHNA and CDR2 as YNFKEQ.

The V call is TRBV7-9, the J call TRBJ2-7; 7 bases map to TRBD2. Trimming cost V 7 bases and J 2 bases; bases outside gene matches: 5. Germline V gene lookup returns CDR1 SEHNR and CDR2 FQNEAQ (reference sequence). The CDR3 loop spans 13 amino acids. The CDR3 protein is CASNSGRTYEQYF. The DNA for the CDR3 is TGTGCCAGCAATTCCGGGAGGACCTACGAGCAGTACTTC.

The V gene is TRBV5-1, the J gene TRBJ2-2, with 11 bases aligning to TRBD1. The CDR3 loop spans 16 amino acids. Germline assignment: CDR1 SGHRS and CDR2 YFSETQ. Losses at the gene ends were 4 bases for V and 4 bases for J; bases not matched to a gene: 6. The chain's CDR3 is CASSPGQGARTGELFF. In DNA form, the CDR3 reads TGCGCCAGCAGCCCTGGACAGGGGGCGCGCACCGGGGAGCTGTTTTTT.